This record covers a single T cell receptor beta chain. The CDR3 has 13 amino acids. Trimming shortened V by 3 bases and J by 2 bases, and 7 bases separated the two germline ends. From germline, CDR1 is KGHSH and CDR2 LQKENI. This record belongs to a study of Tregs in tolerant kidney transplant recipients. Some clones are missing from TCRdb's copy, which holds only in-frame ones; the method was immunoSEQ multiplex PCR. The sample holds 120,000 or so clones; roughly 93% are singletons and the top ten take more than 0.5%. Specimen: CD4+ T cells from blood. The chain has TRBV18 and TRBJ1-1; no reliable D call. The clonotype was recovered from a human donor in good health. The CDR3 DNA is TGTGCCAGCTCACCGCCGGTTAACACTGAAGCTTTCTTT. As protein: CASSPPVNTEAFF. Full variable domain (outside the CDR3, taken from reference TRBV18 and TRBJ1-1): NAGVMQNPRHLVRRRGQEARLRCSPMKGHSHVYWYRQLPEEGLKFMVYLQKENIIDESGMPKERFSAEFPKEGPSILRIQQVVRGDSAAYFCASSPPVNTEAFFGQGTRLTVV.